This T cell receptor (beta chain) comes out of a study of T cells in Graves' hyperthyroidism and ophthalmopathy. Whole-study context: Peripheral blood was secured at the point of initial diagnosis, before any treatment. Study-level results: A 13 V-J model separated ophthalmopathy from stable hyperthyroidism. Ophthalmopathy was model-predicted a median around 6.1 months pre-onset. Most thyroid clonotypes expanded above 0.001 appeared in blood too.

This clonotype was seen at least ten times. Antigen: not known. TCR beta CDR3 sequences were amplified from RNA transcripts. RT-PCR in the first round (using the HTBI primer set) targeted the TCR CDR3. TCRdb re-called the multiplex PCR reads with MiXCR, one entry per CDR3 protein. The sample consists of over 500,000 distinct CDR3 sequences, about 15% of them appearing once. Germline V gives CDR1 MNHEY, CDR2 SMNVEV (reference sequence). The CDR3 has 15 amino acids. Unmatched junction bases numbered 7, after V lost 4 bases and J lost 3 bases. This clonotype was obtained from a woman aged 25 to 45 with Graves' ophthalmopathy. The chain uses TRBV27 and TRBJ1-2; 8 bases map to TRBD1. Sequenced sample: blood. The CDR3 region has the DNA TGTGCCAGCAGTTCCCTGACAGGGGTTGACTATGGCTACACCTTC. It codes for CASSSLTGVDYGYTF.